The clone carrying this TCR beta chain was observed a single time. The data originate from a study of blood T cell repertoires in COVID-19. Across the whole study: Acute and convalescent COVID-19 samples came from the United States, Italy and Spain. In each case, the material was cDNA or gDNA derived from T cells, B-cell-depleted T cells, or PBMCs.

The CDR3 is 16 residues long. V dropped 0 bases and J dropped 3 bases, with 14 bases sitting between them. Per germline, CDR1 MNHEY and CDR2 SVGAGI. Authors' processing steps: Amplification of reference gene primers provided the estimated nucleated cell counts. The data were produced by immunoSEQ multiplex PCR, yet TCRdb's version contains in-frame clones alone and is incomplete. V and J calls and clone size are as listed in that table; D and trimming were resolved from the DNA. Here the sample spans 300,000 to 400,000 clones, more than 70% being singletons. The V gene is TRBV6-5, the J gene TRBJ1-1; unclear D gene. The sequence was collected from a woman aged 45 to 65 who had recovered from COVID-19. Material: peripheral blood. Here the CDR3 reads CASSYSNPPRDTEAFF. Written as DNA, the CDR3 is TGTGCCAGCAGTTACTCTAATCCCCCGAGGGACACTGAAGCTTTCTTT.